This T cell receptor beta chain was documented in a study of OX40 agonist ivuxolimab in advanced cancers. The ends were cut back, 3 bases at V and 8 bases at J, with 12 bases in the middle. Germline V gives CDR1 SGHDT, CDR2 YYEEEE. CDR3 length: 13 amino acids. The data were produced by immunoSEQ multiplex PCR, yet TCRdb's version contains in-frame clones alone and is incomplete. Among some 65,000 clones listed, about 85% were seen once. This clonotype originated in an adult with an advanced solid tumor such as melanoma, head and neck, liver or kidney cancer. The sequencing used CD4+ or CD8+ T cells sorted from blood, collected in a trial of the OX40 agonist ivuxolimab. The chain is built from TRBV5-6 and TRBJ2-1; D gene uncertain. DNA of the CDR3: TGTGCCAGCAGCTGGGCCCTGCAGGATGAGCAGTTCTTC. It yields the protein CASSWALQDEQFF. Drawing the rest from reference TRBV5-6 and TRBJ2-1, the complete variable domain is DAGVTQSPTHLIKTRGQQVTLRCSPKSGHDTVSWYQQALGQGPQFIFQYYEEEERQRGNFPDRFSGHQFPNYSSELNVNALLLGDSALYLCASSWALQDEQFFGPGTRLTVL.